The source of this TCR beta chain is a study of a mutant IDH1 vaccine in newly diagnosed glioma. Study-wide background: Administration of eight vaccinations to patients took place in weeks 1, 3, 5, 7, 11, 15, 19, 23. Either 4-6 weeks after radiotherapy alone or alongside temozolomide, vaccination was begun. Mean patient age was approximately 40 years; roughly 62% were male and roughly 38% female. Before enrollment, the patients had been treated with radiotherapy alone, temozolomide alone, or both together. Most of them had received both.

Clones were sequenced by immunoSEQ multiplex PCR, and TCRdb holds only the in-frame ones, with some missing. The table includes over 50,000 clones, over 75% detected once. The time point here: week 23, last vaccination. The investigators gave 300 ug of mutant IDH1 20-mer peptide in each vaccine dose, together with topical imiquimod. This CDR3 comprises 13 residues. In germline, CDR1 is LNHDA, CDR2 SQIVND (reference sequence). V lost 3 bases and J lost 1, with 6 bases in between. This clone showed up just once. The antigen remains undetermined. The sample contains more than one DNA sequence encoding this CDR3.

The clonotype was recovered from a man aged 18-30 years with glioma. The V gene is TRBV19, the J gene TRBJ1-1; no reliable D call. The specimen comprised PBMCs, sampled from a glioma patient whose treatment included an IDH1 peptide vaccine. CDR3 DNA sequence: TGTGCCAGTAGTATGTCCAGGAACACTGAAGCTTTCTTT. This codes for CASSMSRNTEAFF.